Below, one T cell receptor beta chain is given with its context. Methods used by the authors: Amplification from reference gene primers served as the basis for estimated nucleated cell counts. TCRdb's copy holds only in-frame clones and misses some; the assay was immunoSEQ multiplex PCR. V and J calls plus clone size are reproduced from that table; the DNA served to infer D and trimming. The data contain approximately 360,000 clones, 90% of them singletons. The data were taken from a study of blood T cell repertoires in COVID-19. About the research overall: Sites across the United States, Italy and Spain contributed samples from acute and convalescent COVID-19. Sample material is recorded as cDNA or gDNA derived from T cells, B-cell-depleted T cells, or PBMCs.

The TCR sequence derives from a man between 18 and 35 years old with active or convalescent COVID-19. What was sequenced was peripheral blood.

The CDR3, as DNA: TGTGCCAGCAGCCACTGGGGGGGGACCTACGAGCAGTACTTC. Amino acids: CASSHWGGTYEQYF. The rearrangement joins TRBV6-5 to TRBJ2-7; TRBD2 matches at 7 bases. The CDR3 covers 14 residues. Unmatched junction bases numbered 7, after V lost 6 bases and J lost 2 bases. In germline, CDR1 is MNHEY, CDR2 SVGAGI.